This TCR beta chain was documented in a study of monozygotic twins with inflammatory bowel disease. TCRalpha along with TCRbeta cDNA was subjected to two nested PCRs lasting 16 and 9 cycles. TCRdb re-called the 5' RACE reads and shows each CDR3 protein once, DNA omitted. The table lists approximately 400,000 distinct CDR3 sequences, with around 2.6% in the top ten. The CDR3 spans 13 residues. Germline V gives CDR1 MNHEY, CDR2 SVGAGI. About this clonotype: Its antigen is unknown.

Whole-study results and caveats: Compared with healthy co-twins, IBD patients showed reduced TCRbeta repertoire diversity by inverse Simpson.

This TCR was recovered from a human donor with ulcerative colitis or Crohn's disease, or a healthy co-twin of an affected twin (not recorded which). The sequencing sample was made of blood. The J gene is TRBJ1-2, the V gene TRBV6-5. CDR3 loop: CASSRNEVGGYTF.